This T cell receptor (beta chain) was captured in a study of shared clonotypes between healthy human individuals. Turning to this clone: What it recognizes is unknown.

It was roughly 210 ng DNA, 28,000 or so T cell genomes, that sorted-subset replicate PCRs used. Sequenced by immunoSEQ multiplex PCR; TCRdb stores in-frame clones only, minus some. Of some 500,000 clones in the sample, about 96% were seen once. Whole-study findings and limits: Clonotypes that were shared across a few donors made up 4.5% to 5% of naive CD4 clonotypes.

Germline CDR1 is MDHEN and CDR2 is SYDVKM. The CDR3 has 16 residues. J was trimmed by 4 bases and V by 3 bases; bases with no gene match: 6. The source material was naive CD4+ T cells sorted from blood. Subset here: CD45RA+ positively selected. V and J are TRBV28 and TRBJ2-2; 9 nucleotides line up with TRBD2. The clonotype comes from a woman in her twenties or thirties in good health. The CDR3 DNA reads TGTGCCAGCAGTTTGAGTCTAGCGGGGATCACCGGGGAGCTGTTTTTT. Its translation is CASSLSLAGITGELFF. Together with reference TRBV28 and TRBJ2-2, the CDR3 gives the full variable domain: DVKVTQSSRYLVKRTGEKVFLECVQDMDHENMFWYRQDPGLGLRLIYFSYDVKMKEKGDIPEGYSVSREKKERFSLILESASTNQTSMYLCASSLSLAGITGELFFGEGSRLTVL.